Shown below are 4 T cell receptor beta chains from a single sample sequenced in a study of cytomegalovirus exposure and HLA in healthy donors. In the PCR, 60 Vbeta and 13 Jbeta primers were used. Repertoires were generated with immunoSEQ multiplex PCR, while TCRdb's copy carries only in-frame clones and drops some. This sample has approximately 95,000 clones, with approximately 80% found just once. Sequencing input: PBMCs. The receptors derive from a woman in her thirties or forties in good health and CMV-seropositive.

The J gene is TRBJ2-1, the V gene TRBV29-1, with TRBD2 matching 9 bases. CDR1 and CDR2 (germline): SQVTM, ANQGSEA. The CDR3 totals 14 residues. V trimming: 4 bases; J trimming: 5 bases; junction bases outside the gene matches: 6. CDR3 nucleotides: TGCAGCGTTGTTTTGGGACTAGCCCACAATGAGCAGTTCTTC. Its protein is CSVVLGLAHNEQFF.

The gene calls are TRBV6-1 and TRBJ1-1; D is unresolved. Trimming stripped 1 base from V and 4 bases from J, with 10 bases between. The CDR3 totals 14 residues. Germline-derived CDR1 and CDR2 are MNHNS and SASEGT. This chain's CDR3 is CASSEGALATEAFF. The CDR3 DNA reads as TGTGCCAGCAGTGAAGGGGCCCTCGCCACTGAAGCTTTCTTT.

This chain joins TRBV28 and TRBJ2-6; weak D call: TRBD1 (6 bases). The V and J ends lost 8 bases and 0 bases respectively, with 17 bases between them. CDR1 MDHEN and CDR2 SYDVKM come from the germline V gene. The CDR3 runs 17 residues. The DNA of the CDR3 is TGTGCCAGCGGACAACCGGGACAATTCTCTGGGGCCAACGTCCTGACTTTC. This gives the protein CASGQPGQFSGANVLTF.

The J gene is TRBJ1-1, the V gene TRBV6-6; D is unclear. CDR1 and CDR2 from the germline V gene are MNHNY and SVGAGI (reference sequence). The V end was cut by 0 bases, the J end by 12 bases, with 11 bases between. This CDR3 has 12 residues. The CDR3 coding sequence is TGTGCCAGCAGTTACTCGAATTTTGAGCCTTTCTTT. Its protein is CASSYSNFEPFF.